A selection of T cell receptor beta chains follows, all from one sample in a study of pediatric ulcerative colitis. Sequenced by immunoSEQ multiplex PCR; TCRdb stores in-frame clones only, minus some. The sample includes under 20,000 clones, roughly four fifths of them seen just once. Sample: gut tissue. The receptors derive from a boy between 10 and 17 years old with moderate ulcerative colitis. Each CDR3 is given with its conserved first and last residue. A D gene is named only where the DNA matches it firmly. The size of a clone is reported for some rows only, either as once, few or many, or as a class for expanded clones.

NA	TRBV5-6	NA	TRBJ1-2	TGTGCCAGCAGCCCCTACGTGGACTATGGCTACACCTTC	CASSPYVDYGYTF
NA	TRBV5-5	TRBD1	TRBJ2-5	TGTGCCAGCAGCTCCAAGCCGGGACAGGGGGCTCTGGAGACCCAGTACTTC	CASSSKPGQGALETQYF
once	TRBV5-4	NA	TRBJ2-3	TGTGCCAGCAGCACCAGGGACCAGATCCTGACAGATACGCAGTATTTT	CASSTRDQILTDTQYF
NA	TRBV18	NA	TRBJ2-7	TGTGCCAGCTCATGGGTACCCTACGAGCAGTACTTC	CASSWVPYEQYF
NA	TRBV21-1	NA	TRBJ2-1	TGTGCCAGCAGCAAACAAAATCTGAAATGGACTAGCGGGGGGGCCGGTGGTGAGCAGTTCTTC	CASSKQNLKWTSGGAGGEQFF
NA	TRBV5-4	TRBD1	TRBJ1-2	TGTGCCAGCAGCAAGGACAGGGTTTCGGATGGCTACACCTTC	CASSKDRVSDGYTF
NA	TRBV5-4	TRBD2	TRBJ2-7	TGTGCCAGCAGTCTTAGCGGGGGGCCTCCCTACGAGCAGTACTTC	CASSLSGGPPYEQYF
NA	TRBV6-6	TRBD1	TRBJ2-7	TGTGCCAGCAGGGACCAAGGACAGGGAGACGAGCAGTACTTC	CASRDQGQGDEQYF
NA	TRBV9	NA	TRBJ1-2	TGTGCCAGCAGCGTAGAAGTCAGCTATGGCTACACCTTC	CASSVEVSYGYTF
few	TRBV6-5	NA	TRBJ1-5	TGTGCCAGCAGGACTGACTTCGATCAGCCCCAGCATTTT	CASRTDFDQPQHF
NA	TRBV5-1	NA	TRBJ1-1	TGCGCCAGCGGGACGGGATCTTTGAACACTGAAGCTTTCTTT	CASGTGSLNTEAFF
few	TRBV5-1	NA	TRBJ2-3	TGCGCCAGCAGCTTGGATGGGGGCGCGGTGACAGATACGCAGTATTTT	CASSLDGGAVTDTQYF
NA	TRBV7-2	NA	TRBJ2-2	TGTGCCAGCAGCTTAAGCCTCCTTGGCTATAACACCGGGGAGCTGTTTTTT	CASSLSLLGYNTGELFF
NA	TRBV4-1	NA	TRBJ2-7	TGCGCCAGTCGAGCGCCCGGCTCCTACGAGCAGTACTTC	CASRAPGSYEQYF
NA	TRBV30	TRBD2	TRBJ2-3	TGTGCCTGGAAGTCGGGAGGGTCGGGCACAGATACGCAGTATTTT	CAWKSGGSGTDTQYF
NA	TRBV9	TRBD1	TRBJ1-3	TGTGCCAGCAGCGTAGCCCCGACAGGGGCTGGAAACACCATATATTTT	CASSVAPTGAGNTIYF
NA	TRBV5-1	NA	TRBJ2-7	TGCGCCAGCAGCTTCCTCGGGGGCCCCTACGAGCAGTACTTC	CASSFLGGPYEQYF
NA	TRBV13	NA	TRBJ1-2	TGTGCCAGCAGCAGACGGACAGCAGACACCTATGGCTACACCTTC	CASSRRTADTYGYTF
NA	TRBV29-1	NA	TRBJ2-2	TGCAGCGTTGAGGAATTTCCCACAACCACCGGGGAGCTGTTTTTT	CSVEEFPTTTGELFF
NA	TRBV4-2	TRBD2	TRBJ2-3	TGTGCCAGCAGCCCCGGACTAGCGGGAGTCACGCAGTATTTT	CASSPGLAGVTQYF
few	TRBV5-1	NA	TRBJ1-1	TGCGCCAGCAGCTTGGGTTCGGGCAGGAAGAACACTGAAGCTTTCTTT	CASSLGSGRKNTEAFF
NA	TRBV6-1	NA	TRBJ2-1	TGTGCCAGCAGTGAAGCGCTGAGGGGCTCGTACAATGAGCAGTTCTTC	CASSEALRGSYNEQFF
NA	TRBV5-1	TRBD2	TRBJ2-7	TGCGCCAGCAGCGGGACTAGCGATCAGTACGAGCAGTACTTC	CASSGTSDQYEQYF
NA	TRBV29-1	NA	TRBJ1-1	TGCAGCGTTGTTACGAACACTGAAGCTTTCTTT	CSVVTNTEAFF
NA	TRBV18	TRBD2	TRBJ2-1	TGTGCCAGCTCCCAGAAGACTAGCGGGGGCCACAATGAGCAGTTCTTC	CASSQKTSGGHNEQFF
NA	TRBV7-3	NA	TRBJ1-1	TGTGCCAGCAGCTTATCTTCGGACACTGAAGCTTTCTTT	CASSLSSDTEAFF
NA	TRBV11-3	NA	TRBJ2-7	TGTGCCAGCAGCTTAGGTGGGGCAGTCGGGGAGCAGTACTTC	CASSLGGAVGEQYF
NA	TRBV2	NA	TRBJ2-1	TGTGCCAGCAGTCTTGCTGCGGGACTCTACAATGAGCAGTTCTTC	CASSLAAGLYNEQFF
NA	TRBV9	NA	TRBJ2-7	TGTGCCAGCAGCGTAGAGGAGGGGGGAACCTACGAGCAGTACTTC	CASSVEEGGTYEQYF
NA	TRBV19	NA	TRBJ2-5	TGTGCCAGTAGTTTTCAGGGCATGGAGACCCAGTACTTC	CASSFQGMETQYF
NA	TRBV9	NA	TRBJ2-7	TGTGCCAGCAGCGTAGGACTTTCCTACGAGCAGTACTTC	CASSVGLSYEQYF
NA	TRBV5-6	NA	TRBJ2-4	TGTGCCAGCAGTTTGTGGGCCCCTGGCAAAAACATTCAGTACTTC	CASSLWAPGKNIQYF
NA	TRBV9	TRBD2	TRBJ2-2	TGTGCCAGCAGCGTAGTCCAGGGACTAGCGGGAGTAGGGGCCGGGGAGCTGTTTTTT	CASSVVQGLAGVGAGELFF
few	TRBV2	TRBD2	TRBJ2-1	TGTGCCAGCAGGCACTCTAGCGGCCTCTACAATGAGCAGTTCTTC	CASRHSSGLYNEQFF
NA	TRBV29-1	NA	TRBJ2-5	TGCAGCGTTGAGGGGTCACGCGTGACCCAGTACTTC	CSVEGSRVTQYF
NA	TRBV7-2	TRBD2	TRBJ2-7	TGTGCCAGCAGCTTACAGGCGGGAGGCTCCTACGAGCAGTACTTC	CASSLQAGGSYEQYF
NA	TRBV7-3	TRBD2	TRBJ2-1	TGTGCCAGCAGAACCGGGACTAGCGATGGGAATGAGCAGTTCTTC	CASRTGTSDGNEQFF
NA	TRBV9	NA	TRBJ2-5	TGTGCCAGCAGCGTAGAGTTGCGAGGGAGTCCAGAGACCCAGTACTTC	CASSVELRGSPETQYF
NA	TRBV6-5	NA	TRBJ1-1	TGTGCCAGCAGTTATTTGAAGGTTCTGTACACTGAAGCTTTCTTT	CASSYLKVLYTEAFF
NA	TRBV4-1	NA	TRBJ2-5	TGCGCCAGCAGCCAAGTAAAGGTTAGCGGCCAAGAGACCCAGTACTTC	CASSQVKVSGQETQYF
NA	TRBV5-1	NA	TRBJ1-1	TGCGCCAGCAGCCTTGTAGGGAATGGGAACATTAACACTGAAGCTTTCTTT	CASSLVGNGNINTEAFF
NA	TRBV5-4	TRBD1	TRBJ2-1	TGTGCCAGCAGCTTAGGGACGGGACAGGGGGTCCATGAGCAGTTCTTC	CASSLGTGQGVHEQFF
NA	TRBV5-4	TRBD1	TRBJ2-2	TGTGCCAGCAGCTCCCAGGGGGACACCGGGGAGCTGTTTTTT	CASSSQGDTGELFF
NA	TRBV5-1	TRBD1	TRBJ2-7	TGCGCCAGCAGCGGCGACAGGGTCCCCGACGAGCAGTACTTC	CASSGDRVPDEQYF
few	TRBV4-2	NA	TRBJ1-5	TGTGCCAGCAGCCAGGCGGGTAGCAATCAGCCCCAGCATTTT	CASSQAGSNQPQHF
few	TRBV7-3	NA	TRBJ2-5	TGTGCCAGCAGCTTAAGGGCGTCAGAGACCCAGTACTTC	CASSLRASETQYF
few	TRBV6-5	NA	TRBJ2-7	TGTGCCAGCAGTTACGCGGGGTTTGAGCAGTACTTC	CASSYAGFEQYF
once	TRBV10-3	NA	TRBJ1-2	TGTGCCATCAGTGAGGCCAACAGGGATGGGGGCTATGGCTACACCTTC	CAISEANRDGGYGYTF
NA	TRBV9	NA	TRBJ2-2	TGTGCCAGCAGCGCCGGGCTAGAATCCTCCGGGGAGCTGTTTTTT	CASSAGLESSGELFF
NA	TRBV29-1	NA	TRBJ1-2	TGCAGCGTTGAAGTTCTTCAGCAATTCAATGGCTACACCTTC	CSVEVLQQFNGYTF
few	TRBV6-5	NA	TRBJ1-1	TGTGCCAGCAGGAGGGGACTGAACACTGAAGCTTTCTTT	CASRRGLNTEAFF
once	TRBV19	NA	TRBJ2-7	TGTGCCCCCGGAAAGGGAATAACATGGAGCTCCTACGAGCAGTACTTC	CAPGKGITWSSYEQYF